These 5 T cell receptor beta chains were all obtained from the same sample, sequenced in a study of CD8+CD57+ T cells in acquired aplastic anemia. Both TCR beta VDJ combination and CDR3 sequence profiling were carried out. Genomic DNA was the template for this profiling. One entry per CDR3 protein results from TCRdb running MiXCR on the reads. The table has 33,000 or so distinct CDR3 sequences, more than 75% seen once; the top ten hold roughly 22%. The sequencing sample was made of sorted CD4+, CD8+, or CD8+CD57+ T cells (not recorded which) from PBMCs. These receptors all come from a human donor in good health, serving as a control.

The chain carries TRBV20-1 and TRBJ2-5; D is perhaps TRBD1 (6 bases). The germline gives CDR1 DFQATT, CDR2 SNEGSKA (reference sequence). This CDR3 has 13 amino acids. V dropped 2 bases and J dropped 7 bases, with 14 bases sitting between them. CDR3 protein: CSARRTGMGTQYF. The CDR3 DNA is TGCAGTGCTAGAAGAACAGGGATGGGGACCCAGTACTTC.

This clonotype was seen more than once but under ten times. This rearrangement joins TRBV19 to TRBJ1-2, with TRBD1 identical over 7 bases. J gave up 5 bases and V 6 bases, and 9 bases lay outside the gene matches. This CDR3 is 14 amino acids long. Germline V gene lookup returns CDR1 LNHDA and CDR2 SQIVND (reference sequence). The CDR3 nucleotides read TGTGCCAGTAGGGCGAGTCACAGGGGTTATGGCTACACCTTC. Its translation: CASRASHRGYGYTF. Supplemented by reference TRBV19 and TRBJ1-2, the full variable domain reads DGGITQSPKYLFRKEGQNVTLSCEQNLNHDAMYWYRQDPGQGLRLIYYSQIVNDFQKGDIAEGYSVSREKKESFPLTVTSAQKNPTAFYLCASRASHRGYGYTFGSGTRLTVV.

On this clonotype itself: A junction boundary mismatches the germline segment, possibly from a read error. The rearrangement joins TRBV27 to TRBJ2-3; D may correspond to TRBD1 or TRBD2 (5 bases each). CDR1 is MNHEY, CDR2 SMNVEV, per germline (reference sequence). The CDR3 contains 15 residues. The CDR3 protein is CVSKGTTESTDTQYF. Here the CDR3 DNA reads TGTGTCAGCAAAGGGACCACCGAAAGCACAGATACGCAGTATTTT.

The V gene is TRBV29-1, the J gene TRBJ2-5; 7 nucleotides align to TRBD1. Germline V gene sequence: CDR1 SQVTM, CDR2 ANQGSEA. CDR3 length equals 12 residues. V trimming: 7 bases; J trimming: 2 bases; junction bases outside the gene matches: 4. The CDR3 bases are TGCAGCGGGAAGACAGGGCAAGAGACCCAGTACTTC. Protein: CSGKTGQETQYF. Full variable domain (missing parts from reference TRBV29-1 and TRBJ2-5): SAVISQKPSRDICQRGTSLTIQCQVDSQVTMMFWYRQQPGQSLTLIATANQGSEATYESGFVIDKFPISRPNLTFSTLTVSNMSPEDSSIYLCSGKTGQETQYFGPGTRLLVL.

The chain carries TRBV11-1 and TRBJ2-3; 9 positions agree with TRBD2. This CDR3 comprises 17 residues. The V gene end was trimmed by 1 base and the J gene end by 2 bases; junction bases not matched to a gene: 7. Germline V gene data show CDR1 as SGHAT and CDR2 as FQDESV (reference sequence). CDR3 sequence reads: CASSLVLAGVSTDTQYF. The CDR3 region has the DNA TGTGCCAGCAGCTTAGTTTTAGCGGGGGTTTCCACAGATACGCAGTATTTT.